This T cell receptor (beta chain) was identified in a study of T cell responses to AZD1222 COVID-19 vaccine. Study findings and constraints: Epitopes outside B.1.351 and B.1.1.7 mutated regions reportedly drew nearly half of spike TCRs. Among the donors, most were white British and more were female, and clonal diversity was possibly underestimated.

V shed 0 bases and J shed 5 bases, with 17 bases lying between them. This CDR3 contains 16 residues. Looked up from germline, CDR1 is SGHRS and CDR2 is YFSETQ. Worth noting for this clone: Its specificity is not known.

Sequencing used immunoSEQ multiplex PCR; TCRdb keeps in-frame clones, though not all of them. Of some 100,000 clones in the sample, approximately 87% were seen once. The material was peripheral blood, obtained on day 0 of AZD1222 vaccination. This clonotype originated in an adult in good health. V gene TRBV5-1 combines with J gene TRBJ1-1, with TRBD1 as a possible D gene (6 bases). In nucleotides, the CDR3 is TGCGCCAGCAGCTTGGTAACAGGGAGGGGAGAGACTGAAGCTTTCTTT. Amino acids: CASSLVTGRGETEAFF.